This T cell receptor (beta chain) was captured by sequencing in a study of chemoradiotherapy in HPV16-positive cancers. Study-wide background: A couple of HPV16-positive patients' cells yielded candidate HPV-specific clones and common motifs.

Germline V lookup: CDR1 MRHNA, CDR2 SNTAGT. This CDR3 has 16 amino acids. V was clipped by 5 bases and J by 0 bases, with 11 bases between them. Study-wide results and caveats: Better recurrence-free survival went with HPV-responsive T-cell expansion in HPV16-positive patients. Candidate HPV-specific clones and E7-related TCR motifs grew in tumor during treatment.

Turning to this clone: Its antigen is not known.

TCRdb keeps only in-frame clones here, not all; method: immunoSEQ multiplex PCR. Seen here are over a thousand clones, under 90% observed once, and the top ten hold around 8.8%. Over chemoradiotherapy, repertoires were sampled more than once. This receptor was taken from a human donor with HPV-associated anogenital cancer. This rearrangement joins TRBV6-4 to TRBJ2-6; possible D gene TRBD1, 6 bases. The sequences come from tumor tissue, collected from a patient who underwent chemoradiotherapy. The CDR3 DNA follows: TGTGCCAGCAGTCCTGACAGGAGCTCTGGGGCCAACGTCCTGACTTTC. It translates to CASSPDRSSGANVLTF.